Below, 24 T cell receptor beta chains from the same sample are listed, as sequenced in a study of CD8+CD57+ T cells in acquired aplastic anemia. Genomic DNA served as template for TCR beta VDJ and CDR3 profiling. Using its own MiXCR run on the reads, TCRdb lists one record per CDR3 protein. The sample consists of about 200,000 distinct CDR3 sequences, roughly 50% of them appearing once. Before being chosen for sequencing, patients had shown CD8+CD57+ cell expansion by flow cytometry. Material for sequencing was sorted CD4+, CD8+, or CD8+CD57+ T cells (not recorded which) from PBMCs. The receptors were sampled from a human donor with aplastic anemia.

The V call is TRBV20-1, the J call TRBJ1-5; weak D call: TRBD1 (5 bases). The CDR3 spans 13 residues. Trimming removed 6 bases at V and 16 bases at J, with 25 bases between. Germline CDR1 reads DFQATT; CDR2 reads SNEGSKA (reference sequence). The CDR3 coding sequence is TGCAGTGCCAGTAGCCAAACGGGGGGGGTCCATCATTTT. The encoded protein is CSASSQTGGVHHF.

The gene calls are TRBV5-6 and TRBJ2-7; D is uncertain. Deletions cut 0 bases from V and 2 bases from J, with 9 bases between. Germline V gene data show CDR1 as SGHDT and CDR2 as YYEEEE. The CDR3 covers 14 residues. Here the CDR3 reads CASSLGAGTYEQYF. The CDR3 nucleotides read TGTGCCAGCAGCTTGGGAGCAGGAACCTACGAGCAGTACTTC. Full variable domain (remainder filled in from reference TRBV5-6 and TRBJ2-7): DAGVTQSPTHLIKTRGQQVTLRCSPKSGHDTVSWYQQALGQGPQFIFQYYEEEERQRGNFPDRFSGHQFPNYSSELNVNALLLGDSALYLCASSLGAGTYEQYFGPGTRLTVT.

This clonotype was seen only a few times. V gene TRBV30 combines with J gene TRBJ1-5, with unresolved D. Germline V gene lookup returns CDR1 GTSNPN and CDR2 SVGIG (reference sequence). V gave up 3 bases and J gave up 4 bases, with 22 bases separating them. The CDR3 has 17 amino acids. CDR3 DNA: TGTGCCTGGAGGACGGGTGGACTGGCAGTGACGAATCAGCCCCAGCATTTT. As protein: CAWRTGGLAVTNQPQHF.

In this sample, this clonotype turned up many times. This chain connects TRBV15 to TRBJ2-5; TRBD1 agrees at 8 bases. V shed 4 bases, J shed 4 bases, and the junction held 5 bases outside the gene matches. The length of the CDR3 is 14 residues. From germline, CDR1 is LNHNV and CDR2 YYDKDF (reference sequence). CDR3: CATSKRTGSETQYF. As DNA, the CDR3 is TGTGCCACCAGCAAAAGGACAGGGTCAGAGACCCAGTACTTC.

About this clonotype itself: This may be a read error, as it is one base from a much larger clone. The chain joins TRBV11-1 to TRBJ1-6, with a tentative D call TRBD1 (6 bases). From germline, CDR1 is SGHAT and CDR2 FQDESV (reference sequence). Trimming took 6 bases from V and 9 from J, leaving 18 bases between them. The CDR3 loop spans 15 amino acids. The CDR3 nucleotides read TGTGCCAGCAGGCGGGCAGGGGCTCGCAGTTCACCCCTCCACTTT. This encodes CASRRAGARSSPLHF.

This chain uses TRBV29-1 with TRBJ1-1, with 11 bases fitting TRBD1. Germline trimming cut 6 bases from V and 4 bases from J; bases unmatched to any gene: 10. In germline, CDR1 is SQVTM, CDR2 ANQGSEA. The CDR3 is 15 amino acids. The CDR3 region is CSVVGTGGRSTEAFF. CDR3 DNA sequence: TGCAGCGTCGTCGGGACAGGGGGAAGGAGCACTGAAGCTTTCTTT.

This rearrangement joins TRBV7-9 to TRBJ2-7, with TRBD1 matching over 7 bases. The germline CDR1 and CDR2 sequences are SEHNR and FQNEAQ (reference sequence). Trimming at V came to 1 base and at J to 3 bases, leaving 3 bases not matched to a gene. This CDR3 spans 14 amino acids. CDR3 nucleotide sequence: TGTGCCAGCAGCTTAGTTGGACAGGACTACGAGCAGTACTTC. Its translation is CASSLVGQDYEQYF.

The chain carries TRBV7-9 and TRBJ1-2; 10 nucleotides match TRBD1. CDR3 length: 14 amino acids. Per germline, CDR1 SEHNR and CDR2 FQNEAQ (reference sequence). The trim removed 10 bases at V and 8 bases at J, leaving 13 bases unmatched. This CDR3 is CATQPGTGEGGYTF. CDR3 DNA sequence: TGTGCCACCCAACCTGGGACAGGGGAAGGCGGCTACACCTTC.

J is TRBJ1-1 and V is TRBV7-9; no firm D call. CDR1 and CDR2 (germline): SEHNR, FQNEAQ (reference sequence). The CDR3 is 13 amino acids. The V gene lost 7 bases and the J gene lost 1 base, with 10 bases spanning the gap. CDR3 in amino acids: CASTKEENTEAFF. CDR3 DNA sequence: TGTGCCAGCACCAAGGAAGAGAACACTGAAGCTTTCTTT.

The V and J genes are TRBV7-2 and TRBJ1-1; D remains unclear. Germline V gives CDR1 SGHTA, CDR2 FQGNSA. V lost 6 bases to trimming and J lost 0 bases, with 8 bases between them. The CDR3 is 13 residues long. CDR3 DNA sequence: TGTGCCAGCAGATTAAAGTTGAACACTGAAGCTTTCTTT. This translates into CASRLKLNTEAFF.

This clonotype has a handful of counts. A much larger clone is a single base away; this may be a read error. The V gene is TRBV7-7, the J gene TRBJ2-5, with no clear D. The germline V gene has CDR1 SSHAT and CDR2 FNYEAQ (reference sequence). The CDR3 is 13 residues long. Trimming cost V 5 bases and J 7 bases, with 14 bases left between them. The chain's CDR3 is CASSPEERRTQYF. The CDR3 DNA is TGTGCCAGCAGCCCCGAGGAAAGGAGGACCCAGTACTTC.

This clonotype occurred many times. The chain has TRBV24-1 and TRBJ2-1; 9 bases agree with TRBD1. Germline CDR1 reads KGHDR; CDR2 reads SFDVKD. V shed 2 bases and J 2 bases; nucleotides not matched to a gene: 0. The CDR3 spans 15 residues. The CDR3 coding sequence is TGTGCCACCAGTGATTGGGACAGGGCCTACAATGAGCAGTTCTTC. Translating it yields CATSDWDRAYNEQFF.

This clonotype has only a few counts. The chain recombines TRBV5-1 with TRBJ2-3, with D tentatively TRBD2 (5 bases). The V gene lost 5 bases and the J gene lost 2 bases, with 12 bases spanning the gap. Germline V gives CDR1 SGHRS, CDR2 YFSETQ. CDR3 length: 14 residues. Here the CDR3 reads CASRPGITTDTQYF. The CDR3, as DNA: TGCGCCAGCAGGCCCGGGATAACCACAGATACGCAGTATTTT.

This clonotype was recorded at least ten times. CDR3 in DNA: TGTGCCAGCAGAGGCGACCCTCTAGGGACCCAGTACTTC. Its protein product is CASRGDPLGTQYF. The V and J genes are TRBV28 and TRBJ2-5; D call uncertain. Germline V CDR1 and CDR2: MDHEN, SYDVKM. The CDR3 totals 13 residues. The V and J ends lost 6 bases and 7 bases respectively, with 15 bases between them.

This clonotype was recorded a few times. The chain joins TRBV30 to TRBJ1-1; perhaps TRBD1 as D (5 bases). With 3 bases removed from V and 5 bases from J, the gap between germline ends came to 19 bases. The germline gives CDR1 GTSNPN, CDR2 SVGIG (reference sequence). The CDR3 runs to 15 residues. CDR3 residues: CAWSKTSGSRTEAFF. The CDR3 DNA is TGTGCCTGGAGCAAAACCTCAGGGAGCAGAACTGAAGCTTTCTTT.

The chain links TRBV20-1 to TRBJ2-5, with D possibly TRBD1 on 5 matching bases. The CDR3 consists of 15 residues. V lost 0 bases, J lost 5 bases, and 16 bases lay in between. Per germline, CDR1 DFQATT and CDR2 SNEGSKA (reference sequence). CDR3 residues: CSAREWGREVETQYF. In nucleotides, the CDR3 is TGCAGTGCTAGAGAATGGGGCAGGGAAGTGGAGACCCAGTACTTC.

Note on this clonotype: Germline and junction disagree at one end, which may indicate a read error. The rearrangement uses TRBV15 and TRBJ1-1, with D tentatively TRBD1 (6 bases). The germline gives CDR1 LNHNV, CDR2 YYDKDF (reference sequence). The CDR3 totals 14 residues. The CDR3 DNA sequence: TGCGCCACCAGCAGGGGTGAAATGAACACTGAAGCTTCCTTT. Its protein is CATSRGEMNTEASF.

This sequence joins TRBV29-1 and TRBJ1-2; 7 bases fit TRBD1. In germline, CDR1 is SQVTM, CDR2 ANQGSEA. The CDR3 spans 13 residues. Unmatched junction bases numbered 9, after V lost 7 bases and J lost 4 bases. CDR3 region: CSAWTGMGYGYTF. The CDR3 region has the DNA TGCAGCGCCTGGACAGGAATGGGCTATGGCTACACCTTC.

This clonotype was seen ten or more times. The rearrangement joins TRBV19 to TRBJ1-1, with D hard to call. The CDR3 is 11 amino acids. Trimming shortened V by 6 bases and J by 8 bases, and 10 bases separated the two germline ends. Germline CDR1 and CDR2: LNHDA and SQIVND (reference sequence). The CDR3 coding sequence is TGTGCCAGTAGCGGGAGTTTAGAAGCTTTCTTT. It translates to CASSGSLEAFF.

This clonotype has a handful of counts. This chain connects TRBV7-3 to TRBJ2-7; possibly TRBD1 for D (6 bases). Germline CDR1 and CDR2: SGHTA and FQGTGA. V lost 4 bases and J lost 3, with 13 bases in between. This CDR3 has 14 amino acids. In DNA, the CDR3 is TGTGCCAGCAGCTCGAAGGGGGACGGCTACGAGCAGTACTTC. It specifies CASSSKGDGYEQYF.

The chain carries TRBV3-1 and TRBJ2-1; TRBD2 aligns across 9 bases. J lost 8 bases, V lost 2 bases, and 13 bases had no gene match. Germline-derived CDR1 and CDR2 are LGHDT and YNNKEL (reference sequence). The CDR3 runs to 17 residues. Here the CDR3 reads CASSQRIGSGGSDEQFF. CDR3 DNA sequence: TGTGCCAGCAGCCAACGGATTGGAAGCGGGGGGAGCGATGAGCAGTTCTTC.

The V gene is TRBV20-1, the J gene TRBJ1-1, with D maybe TRBD1 (6 bases). The V gene lost 5 bases and the J gene lost 4 bases, with 20 bases spanning the gap. Per germline, CDR1 DFQATT and CDR2 SNEGSKA (reference sequence). The CDR3 extends over 15 amino acids. The CDR3 DNA reads as TGCAGTGCTTCCTATCCGGGGGCGCCGGGCACTGAAGCTTTCTTT. Its translation is CSASYPGAPGTEAFF.

This clonotype has just a few counts. The chain recombines TRBV30 with TRBJ2-1; perhaps TRBD1 as D (6 bases). The CDR3 is made up of 15 amino acids. The germline CDR1 and CDR2 sequences are GTSNPN and SVGIG (reference sequence). V lost 1 base and J 0 bases, leaving 10 bases between the germline ends. The CDR3 DNA reads TGTGCCTGGAGTGGGGACATAAGCTCCTACAATGAGCAGTTCTTC. Protein product: CAWSGDISSYNEQFF.

This clonotype was observed at least ten times. The J gene is TRBJ1-2, the V gene TRBV7-8, with TRBD1 identical over 10 bases. The length of the CDR3 is 15 residues. J was trimmed by 3 bases and V by 3 bases; bases with no gene match: 4. Germline V gene lookup returns CDR1 SGHVS and CDR2 FQNEAQ. In nucleotides, the CDR3 is TGTGCCAGCAGCTTGACAGGGGGCGCCGACTATGGCTACACCTTC. Protein sequence: CASSLTGGADYGYTF. The full variable domain, its missing parts supplied by reference TRBV7-8 and TRBJ1-2, is GAGVSQSPRYKVAKRGQDVALRCDPISGHVSLFWYQQALGQGPEFLTYFQNEAQLDKSGLPSDRFFAERPEGSVSTLKIQRTQQEDSAVYLCASSLTGGADYGYTFGSGTRLTVV.